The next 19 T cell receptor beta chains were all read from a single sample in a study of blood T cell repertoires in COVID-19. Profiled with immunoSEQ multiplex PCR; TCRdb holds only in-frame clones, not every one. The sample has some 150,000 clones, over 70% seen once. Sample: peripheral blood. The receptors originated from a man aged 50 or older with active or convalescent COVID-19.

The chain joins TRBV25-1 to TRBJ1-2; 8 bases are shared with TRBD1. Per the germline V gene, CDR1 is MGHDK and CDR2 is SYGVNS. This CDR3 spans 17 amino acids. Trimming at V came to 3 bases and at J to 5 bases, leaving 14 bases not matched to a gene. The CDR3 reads CASSDRSIRQGYYGYTF. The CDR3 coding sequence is TGTGCCAGCAGTGATCGTTCGATTCGACAGGGGTATTATGGCTACACCTTC.

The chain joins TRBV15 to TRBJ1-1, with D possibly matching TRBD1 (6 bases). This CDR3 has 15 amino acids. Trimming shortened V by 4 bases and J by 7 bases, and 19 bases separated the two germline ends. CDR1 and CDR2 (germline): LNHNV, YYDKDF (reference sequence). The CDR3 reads CATSNPPTGMVEAFF. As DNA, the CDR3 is TGTGCCACCAGCAACCCCCCTACAGGGATGGTTGAAGCTTTCTTT.

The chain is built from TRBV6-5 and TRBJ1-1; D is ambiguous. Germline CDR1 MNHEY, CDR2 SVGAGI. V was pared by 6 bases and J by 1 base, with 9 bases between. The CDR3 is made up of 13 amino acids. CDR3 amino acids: CASRTTSNTEAFF. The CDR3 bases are TGTGCCAGCAGGACAACATCGAACACTGAAGCTTTCTTT.

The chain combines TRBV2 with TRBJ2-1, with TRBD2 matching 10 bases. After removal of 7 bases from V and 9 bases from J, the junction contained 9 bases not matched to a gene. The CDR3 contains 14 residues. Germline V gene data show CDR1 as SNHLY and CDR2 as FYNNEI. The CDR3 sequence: CASTGLAGDAEQFF. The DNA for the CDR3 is TGTGCCAGCACTGGGCTAGCGGGAGATGCTGAGCAGTTCTTC.

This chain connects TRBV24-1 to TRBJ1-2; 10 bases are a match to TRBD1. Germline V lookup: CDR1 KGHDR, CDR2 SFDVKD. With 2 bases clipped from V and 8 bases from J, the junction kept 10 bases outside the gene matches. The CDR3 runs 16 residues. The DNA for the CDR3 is TGTGCCACCAGTGATTCGATGACAGGGGGCGCGGAGGGCTACACCTTC. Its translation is CATSDSMTGGAEGYTF.

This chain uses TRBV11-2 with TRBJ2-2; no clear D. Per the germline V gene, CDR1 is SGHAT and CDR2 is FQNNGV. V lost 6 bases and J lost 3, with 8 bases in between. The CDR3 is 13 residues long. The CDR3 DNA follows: TGTGCCAGCAGTCCCCGTCACACCGGGGAGCTGTTTTTT. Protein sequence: CASSPRHTGELFF.

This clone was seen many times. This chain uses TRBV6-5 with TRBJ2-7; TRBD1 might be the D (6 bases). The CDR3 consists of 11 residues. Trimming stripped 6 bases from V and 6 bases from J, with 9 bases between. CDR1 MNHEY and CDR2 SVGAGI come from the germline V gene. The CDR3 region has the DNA TGTGCCAGCAGCCCAGGGGCCGAGCAGTACTTC. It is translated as CASSPGAEQYF.

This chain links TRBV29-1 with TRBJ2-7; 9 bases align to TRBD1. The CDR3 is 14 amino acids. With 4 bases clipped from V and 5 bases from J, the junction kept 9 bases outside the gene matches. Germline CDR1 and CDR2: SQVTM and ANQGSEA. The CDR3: CSVGPGTGHHEQYF. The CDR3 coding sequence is TGCAGCGTTGGGCCCGGGACAGGGCATCACGAGCAGTACTTC.

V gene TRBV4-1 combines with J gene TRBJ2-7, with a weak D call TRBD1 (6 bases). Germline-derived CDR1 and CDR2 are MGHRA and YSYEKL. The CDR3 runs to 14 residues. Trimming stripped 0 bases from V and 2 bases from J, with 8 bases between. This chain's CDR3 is CASSQEQGPYEQYF. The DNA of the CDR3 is TGCGCCAGCAGCCAAGAACAGGGACCCTACGAGCAGTACTTC.

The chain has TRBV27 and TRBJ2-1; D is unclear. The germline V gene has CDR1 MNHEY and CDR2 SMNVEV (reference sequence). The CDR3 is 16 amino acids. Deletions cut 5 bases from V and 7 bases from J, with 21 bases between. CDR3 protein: CASSPLPVAVYNEQFF. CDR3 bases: TGTGCCAGCAGTCCCCTCCCCGTGGCAGTGTATAATGAGCAGTTCTTC.

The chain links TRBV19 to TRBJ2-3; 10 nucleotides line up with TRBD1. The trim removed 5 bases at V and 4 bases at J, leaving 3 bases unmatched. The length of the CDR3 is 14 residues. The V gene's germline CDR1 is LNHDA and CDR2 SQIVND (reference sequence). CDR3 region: CASSQGTGADTQYF. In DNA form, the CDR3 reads TGTGCCAGTAGTCAAGGGACAGGGGCAGATACGCAGTATTTT.

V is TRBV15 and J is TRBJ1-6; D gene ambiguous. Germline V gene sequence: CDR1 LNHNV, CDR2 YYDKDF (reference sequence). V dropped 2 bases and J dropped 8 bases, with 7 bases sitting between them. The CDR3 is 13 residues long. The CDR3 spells CATSRNTDSPLHF. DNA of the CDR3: TGTGCCACCAGCAGAAACACCGATTCACCCCTCCACTTT. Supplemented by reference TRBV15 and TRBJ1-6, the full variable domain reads DAMVIQNPRYQVTQFGKPVTLSCSQTLNHNVMYWYQQKSSQAPKLLFHYYDKDFNNEADTPDNFQSRRPNTSFCFLDIRSPGLGDTAMYLCATSRNTDSPLHFGNGTRLTVT.

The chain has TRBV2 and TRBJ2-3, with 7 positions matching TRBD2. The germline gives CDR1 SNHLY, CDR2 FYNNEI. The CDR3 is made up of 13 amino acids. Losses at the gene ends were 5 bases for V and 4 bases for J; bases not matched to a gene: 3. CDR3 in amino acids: CASSKTSPDTQYF. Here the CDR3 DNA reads TGTGCCAGCAGTAAGACTAGCCCAGATACGCAGTATTTT.

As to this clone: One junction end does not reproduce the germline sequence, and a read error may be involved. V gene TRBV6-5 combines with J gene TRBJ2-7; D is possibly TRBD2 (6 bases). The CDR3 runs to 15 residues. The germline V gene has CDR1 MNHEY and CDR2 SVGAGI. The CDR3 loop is CASTKEAGLSHEQYF. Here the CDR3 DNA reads TGTGCCAGCACCAAAGAGGCGGGACTCTCCCACGAGCAGTACTTC.

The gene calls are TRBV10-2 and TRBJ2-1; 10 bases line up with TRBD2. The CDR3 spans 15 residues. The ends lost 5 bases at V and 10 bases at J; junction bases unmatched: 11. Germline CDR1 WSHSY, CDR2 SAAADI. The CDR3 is CASSHELAGVWEQFF. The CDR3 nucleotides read TGCGCCAGCAGTCATGAGCTAGCGGGAGTTTGGGAGCAGTTCTTC.

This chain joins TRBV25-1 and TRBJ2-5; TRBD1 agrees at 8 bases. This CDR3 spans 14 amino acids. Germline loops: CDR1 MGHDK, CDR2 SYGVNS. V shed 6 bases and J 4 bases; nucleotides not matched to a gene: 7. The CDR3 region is CASRDRGNGETQYF. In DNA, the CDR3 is TGTGCCAGCAGAGACAGGGGTAATGGAGAGACCCAGTACTTC.

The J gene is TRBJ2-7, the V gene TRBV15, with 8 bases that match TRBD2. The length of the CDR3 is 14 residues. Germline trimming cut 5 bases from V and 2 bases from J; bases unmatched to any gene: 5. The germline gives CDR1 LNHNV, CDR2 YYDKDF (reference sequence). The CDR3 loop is CATSPWRGAYEQYF. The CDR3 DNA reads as TGTGCCACCAGCCCCTGGCGGGGGGCCTACGAGCAGTACTTC. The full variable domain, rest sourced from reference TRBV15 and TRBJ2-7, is DAMVIQNPRYQVTQFGKPVTLSCSQTLNHNVMYWYQQKSSQAPKLLFHYYDKDFNNEADTPDNFQSRRPNTSFCFLDIRSPGLGDTAMYLCATSPWRGAYEQYFGPGTRLTVT.

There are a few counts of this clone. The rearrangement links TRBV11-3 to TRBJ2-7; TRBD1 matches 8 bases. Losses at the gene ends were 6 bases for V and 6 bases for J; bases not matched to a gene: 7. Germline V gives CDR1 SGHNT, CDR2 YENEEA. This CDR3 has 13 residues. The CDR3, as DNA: TGTGCCAGCAGGGGACAGGTGGACGGCGAGCAGTACTTC. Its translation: CASRGQVDGEQYF. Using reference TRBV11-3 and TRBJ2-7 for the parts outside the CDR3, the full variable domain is EAGVVQSPRYKIIEKKQPVAFWCNPISGHNTLYWYLQNLGQGPELLIRYENEEAVDDSQLPKDRFSAERLKGVDSTLKIQPAELGDSAVYLCASRGQVDGEQYFGPGTRLTVT.

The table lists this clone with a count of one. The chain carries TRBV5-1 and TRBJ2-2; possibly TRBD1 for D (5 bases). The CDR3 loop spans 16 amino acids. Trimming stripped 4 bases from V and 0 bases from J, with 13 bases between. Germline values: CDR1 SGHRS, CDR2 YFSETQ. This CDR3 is CASSIRQITNTGELFF. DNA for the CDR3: TGCGCCAGCAGCATACGACAGATTACGAACACCGGGGAGCTGTTTTTT.